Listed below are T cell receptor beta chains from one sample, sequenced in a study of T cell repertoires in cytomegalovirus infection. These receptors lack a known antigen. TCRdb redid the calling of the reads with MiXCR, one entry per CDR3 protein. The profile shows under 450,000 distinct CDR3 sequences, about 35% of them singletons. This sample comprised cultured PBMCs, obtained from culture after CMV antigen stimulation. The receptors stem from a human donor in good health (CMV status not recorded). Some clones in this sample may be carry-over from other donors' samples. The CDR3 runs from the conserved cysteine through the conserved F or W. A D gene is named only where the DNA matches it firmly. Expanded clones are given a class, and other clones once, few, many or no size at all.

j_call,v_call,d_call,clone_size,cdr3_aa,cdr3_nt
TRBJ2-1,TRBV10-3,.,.,CAITAGYNEQFF,TGTGCCATCACCGCAGGGTACAATGAGCAGTTCTTC
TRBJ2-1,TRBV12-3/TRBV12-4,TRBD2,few,CASSLISGGSYNEQFF,TGTGCCAGCAGTTTAATCTCGGGAGGCTCCTACAATGAGCAGTTCTTC
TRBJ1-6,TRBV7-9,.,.,CASSSVTRSPLHF,TGTGCCAGCAGCTCCGTCACCCGGTCACCCCTCCACTTT
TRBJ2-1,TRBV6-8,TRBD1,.,CASSRTGGSYNEQFF,TGTGCCAGCAGTCGGACAGGGGGCTCCTACAATGAGCAGTTCTTC
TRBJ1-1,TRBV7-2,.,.,CASSLDPRYTEAFF,TGTGCCAGCAGCTTAGATCCACGGTACACTGAAGCTTTCTTT
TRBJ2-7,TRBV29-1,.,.,CSVEDIYEQYF,TGCAGCGTTGAAGATATATACGAGCAGTACTTC
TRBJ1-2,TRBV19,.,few,CASSEWYGYTF,TGTGCCAGTAGTGAATGGTATGGCTACACCTTC
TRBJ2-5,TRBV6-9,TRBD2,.,CASSTPTSGSQETQYF,TGTGCCAGCAGTACTCCGACTAGCGGGTCTCAAGAGACCCAGTACTTC
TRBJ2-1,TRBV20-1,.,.,CRALGGKFDNEQFF,TGCAGAGCCTTGGGGGGAAAGTTTGACAATGAGCAGTTCTTC
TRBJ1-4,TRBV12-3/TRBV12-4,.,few,CASTDFATNEKLFF,TGTGCCAGCACAGATTTTGCAACTAATGAAAAACTGTTTTTT
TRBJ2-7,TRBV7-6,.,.,CASSPLPEQYF,TGTGCCAGCAGCCCCCTTCCCGAGCAGTACTTC
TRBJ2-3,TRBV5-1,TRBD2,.,CASSRSGIGTDTQYF,TGCGCCAGCAGCCGAAGCGGGATAGGCACAGATACGCAGTATTTT
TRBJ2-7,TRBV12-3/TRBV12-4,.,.,CASTKSSGEYEQYF,TGTGCCAGCACCAAGAGTTCAGGGGAGTACGAGCAGTACTTC
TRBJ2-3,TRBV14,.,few,CASSPKQLAADTQYF,TGTGCCAGCAGCCCGAAGCAGCTCGCGGCAGATACGCAGTATTTT
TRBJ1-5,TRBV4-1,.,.,CASSQLGGGDQPQHF,TGCGCCAGCAGCCAGCTAGGGGGGGGTGATCAGCCCCAGCATTTT
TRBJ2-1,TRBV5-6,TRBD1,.,CASSKTGAVHEQFF,TGTGCCAGCAGTAAGACAGGGGCGGTCCATGAGCAGTTCTTC
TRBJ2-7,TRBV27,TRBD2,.,CASSLRVGTSGSYEQYF,TGTGCCAGCAGTCTACGGGTGGGGACTAGCGGATCCTACGAGCAGTACTTC
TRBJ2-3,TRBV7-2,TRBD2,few,CASYSPSGNTDTQYF,TGTGCCAGCTACTCTCCTAGCGGGAACACAGATACGCAGTATTTT
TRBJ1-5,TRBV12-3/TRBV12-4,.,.,CATGDRGIGQPQHF,TGTGCCACCGGGGATCGCGGTATAGGTCAGCCCCAGCATTTT
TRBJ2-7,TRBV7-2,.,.,CASSEPATSYEQYF,TGTGCCAGCAGCGAACCCGCAACCAGCTACGAGCAGTACTTC
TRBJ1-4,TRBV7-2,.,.,CASSLGPGPNEKLFF,TGTGCCAGCAGCCTAGGTCCGGGACCGAATGAAAAACTGTTTTTT
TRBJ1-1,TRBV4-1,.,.,CASSQWGRSEAFF,TGCGCCAGCAGCCAATGGGGGAGGAGTGAAGCTTTCTTT